This T cell receptor (beta chain) was documented in a study of T cell changes during pregnancy in multiple sclerosis. Sequencing used immunoSEQ multiplex PCR; TCRdb keeps in-frame clones, though not all of them. Of 57,000 or so clones listed, 75% to 95% are singletons. V lost 6 bases and J lost 7, with 16 bases in between. CDR3 length equals 14 residues. The germline V gene encodes CDR1 SNHLY and CDR2 FYNNEI. Material: peripheral blood, obtained after pregnancy. This chain links TRBV2 with TRBJ1-5; no clear D. This TCR came from a female donor in good health, enrolled as a control in a pregnancy study. The CDR3 bases are TGTGCCAGCAGCTCACAGCGATCTAGCCAGCCCCAGCATTTT. It specifies CASSSQRSSQPQHF.